This entry is about one T cell receptor (beta chain). Germline V gene data show CDR1 as LNHDA and CDR2 as SQIVND (reference sequence). Between the trimmed V and J ends, which lost 7 bases and 6 bases, there was a span of 13 bases. The CDR3 extends over 13 amino acids. Random hexamers primed reverse transcription of roughly 0.45 to 1 ug RNA. Using its own MiXCR run on the immunoSEQ multiplex PCR reads, TCRdb lists one record per CDR3 protein. Seen here are more than 200,000 distinct CDR3 sequences, about 90% observed once, and the top ten hold around 0.14%. The multiple sclerosis control group comprised treatment-naive patients with stable or active relapsing-remitting disease. The data were taken from a study of CD8 T cells in Susac syndrome.

Source material: CD8+ T cells from PBMCs. The rearrangement joins TRBV19 to TRBJ1-5; D perhaps matches TRBD1 (5 bases). The receptor comes from a human donor with multiple sclerosis. The CDR3 loop is CASNRDLSQPQHF. CDR3 DNA sequence: TGTGCCAGTAACCGGGACTTGAGTCAGCCCCAGCATTTT.